Below, 8 T cell receptor beta chains from the same sample are listed, as sequenced in a study of T-cell reconstitution after alpha-beta-depleted transplantation in children. A TCRbeta library incorporating unique molecular identifiers was prepared. Each CDR3 protein gets one entry after TCRdb re-called the PCR reads with MiXCR. The sample yields around 680,000 distinct CDR3 sequences, about 15% seen once. The sample here was PBMCs from the stem cell graft donor, taken from the stem cell graft. The receptors were sampled from a human donor who donated a stem cell graft to a child with acute myeloid leukemia.

This clonotype has only a few counts. The chain combines TRBV5-1 with TRBJ2-1; D gene uncertain. Trimming took 0 bases from V and 1 from J, leaving 11 bases between them. Looked up from germline, CDR1 is SGHRS and CDR2 is YFSETQ. There are 16 residues in the CDR3. In nucleotides, the CDR3 is TGCGCCAGCAGCTTGGTGGGCCACACTTCCTACAATGAGCAGTTCTTC. It specifies CASSLVGHTSYNEQFF.

This clonotype was seen many times. The CDR3 is CATSMPSFYNEQFF. The CDR3 nucleotides read TGTGCCACCAGCATGCCCTCCTTTTACAATGAGCAGTTCTTC. The rearrangement uses TRBV15 and TRBJ2-1; no clear D gene. Germline loops: CDR1 LNHNV, CDR2 YYDKDF (reference sequence). The CDR3 runs to 14 residues. V was cut by 4 bases and J by 4 bases, with 11 bases left in between. The whole variable domain, filled in from reference TRBV15 and TRBJ2-1, reads DAMVIQNPRYQVTQFGKPVTLSCSQTLNHNVMYWYQQKSSQAPKLLFHYYDKDFNNEADTPDNFQSRRPNTSFCFLDIRSPGLGDTAMYLCATSMPSFYNEQFFGPGTRLTVL.

This clonotype has a count of ten or more. This sequence joins TRBV20-1 and TRBJ2-3; no clear D gene. In germline, CDR1 is DFQATT, CDR2 SNEGSKA (reference sequence). CDR3 length: 12 amino acids. The germline V and J ends were trimmed by 3 bases and 9 bases, with 13 bases remaining between them. CDR3 amino acids: CSASPQAFTQYF. The CDR3 bases are TGCAGTGCTAGCCCCCAGGCTTTCACGCAGTATTTT.

V usage is TRBV7-8 and J usage is TRBJ2-2, with D possibly being TRBD1 or TRBD2 (6 bases each). The germline CDR1 and CDR2 sequences are SGHVS and FQNEAQ. CDR3 length: 15 amino acids. V was clipped by 6 bases and J by 5 bases, with 16 bases between them. As DNA, the CDR3 is TGTGCCAGCAGGCCCTGGGAAGGGGGGACCGGGGAGCTGTTTTTT. This sequence encodes CASRPWEGGTGELFF. The variable domain in full, with the rest retrieved from reference TRBV7-8 and TRBJ2-2, is GAGVSQSPRYKVAKRGQDVALRCDPISGHVSLFWYQQALGQGPEFLTYFQNEAQLDKSGLPSDRFFAERPEGSVSTLKIQRTQQEDSAVYLCASRPWEGGTGELFFGEGSRLTVL.

This clonotype has ten or more counts. V and J are TRBV20-1 and TRBJ2-4, with a weak D call TRBD1 (6 bases). CDR1 DFQATT and CDR2 SNEGSKA come from the germline V gene (reference sequence). The CDR3 sequence is 14 residues long. The germline V and J ends were trimmed by 1 base and 9 bases, with 16 bases remaining between them. In DNA, the CDR3 is TGCAGTGCTAGAGGGGTCAGGGGATATAGCATTCAGTACTTC. Encoded protein: CSARGVRGYSIQYF.

The rearrangement uses TRBV7-2 and TRBJ2-3; D assignment may be TRBD1 or TRBD2 (6 bases each). Trimming left V 1 base short and J 0 bases short, with 11 bases between. Germline V gene lookup returns CDR1 SGHTA and CDR2 FQGNSA. The CDR3 sequence is 16 residues long. Here the CDR3 DNA reads TGTGCCAGCAGCTTAGGGGGGGCCCCTAGCACAGATACGCAGTATTTT. Translating it yields CASSLGGAPSTDTQYF.

This clonotype was found a few times. The V and J genes are TRBV9 and TRBJ1-6; D uncertain. Germline CDR1 reads SGDLS; CDR2 reads YYNGEE. The V end was cut by 4 bases, the J end by 10 bases, with 15 bases between. The CDR3 contains 14 residues. The CDR3 region has the DNA TGTGCCAGCAGCTCCCGGCAGACGGGGTCACCCCTCCACTTT. Residues: CASSSRQTGSPLHF.

In its sample, this clonotype was seen many times. The J gene is TRBJ2-6, the V gene TRBV20-1, with 11 bases aligning to TRBD1. Trimming took 6 bases from V and 0 from J; bases not matched to a gene: 10. This CDR3 spans 18 amino acids. Germline values: CDR1 DFQATT, CDR2 SNEGSKA (reference sequence). This chain's CDR3 is CSAVTTGTGGSGANVLTF. The CDR3 bases are TGCAGTGCAGTGACGACCGGGACAGGGGGCTCTGGGGCCAACGTCCTGACTTTC.